Each of the 22 T cell receptor beta chains below was sequenced from the same sample in a study of cytomegalovirus exposure and HLA in healthy donors. The PCR used 60 Vbeta and 13 Jbeta primers. Sequenced by immunoSEQ multiplex PCR; TCRdb stores in-frame clones only, minus some. The repertoire holds approximately 150,000 clones, with 77% as singletons. The sequenced sample consisted of PBMCs. The receptors were sampled from a female donor in good health and CMV-seronegative.

This clone was detected once. J is TRBJ1-5 and V is TRBV19; 11 bases fit TRBD1. V shed 9 bases and J 6 bases; nucleotides not matched to a gene: 10. Germline V gene data show CDR1 as LNHDA and CDR2 as SQIVND (reference sequence). The CDR3 extends over 15 amino acids. This CDR3 is CASEGQGVFGQPQHF. The CDR3 nucleotides are TGTGCCAGCGAGGGACAGGGGGTATTCGGTCAGCCCCAGCATTTT.

For this clone: At one of its ends the junction is not consistent with the germline gene, which may arise from a read error. The chain recombines TRBV7-9 with TRBJ1-4, with D uncertain. Per germline, CDR1 SEHNR and CDR2 FQNEAQ (reference sequence). This CDR3 is built from 12 residues. This CDR3 reads CSSSPSDEKLFF. DNA for the CDR3: TGTTCCAGCAGCCCCTCCGATGAAAAACTGTTTTTT.

The rearrangement links TRBV14 to TRBJ1-5; D unresolved. V lost 4 bases to trimming and J lost 7 bases, with 17 bases between them. This CDR3 comprises 15 residues. The V gene's germline CDR1 is SGHDN and CDR2 FVKESK. CDR3 coding DNA: TGTGCCAGCAGCCCGGAGGTCGGGCGCCGGCAGCCCCAGCATTTT. Its translation: CASSPEVGRRQPQHF.

This clone appeared a few times. The rearrangement uses TRBV6-1 and TRBJ1-5; D not certain. Germline-derived CDR1 and CDR2 are MNHNS and SASEGT. V gave up 8 bases and J gave up 6 bases, with 17 bases separating them. The CDR3 covers 14 residues. The CDR3 loop reads CASVLSGEGQPQHF. The DNA for the CDR3 is TGTGCCAGCGTACTATCGGGAGAGGGTCAGCCCCAGCATTTT.

The chain is built from TRBV12-5 and TRBJ2-1, with D possibly matching TRBD2 (6 bases). Germline loops: CDR1 LGHNT, CDR2 FRNRAP. The CDR3 covers 16 residues. V dropped 0 bases and J dropped 9 bases, with 18 bases sitting between them. The CDR3 loop reads CASGLVLGGIEGEQFF. The CDR3 nucleotides read TGTGCTAGTGGTTTGGTACTTGGCGGGATTGAAGGTGAGCAGTTCTTC.

This clone turned up a few times. The chain uses TRBV11-3 and TRBJ2-7; D gene uncertain. The CDR3 has 14 amino acids. Germline V CDR1 and CDR2: SGHNT, YENEEA. The V end was cut by 3 bases, the J end by 2 bases, with 11 bases between. The CDR3 bases are TGTGCCAGCAGCTTTAATAAGCGAGCCTACGAGCAGTACTTC. This codes for CASSFNKRAYEQYF.

CDR3 loop: CASSPGYEQYF. DNA for the CDR3: TGCGCCAGCAGCCCCGGTTACGAGCAGTACTTC. The V gene is TRBV4-1, the J gene TRBJ2-7; D unclear. The germline V gene has CDR1 MGHRA and CDR2 YSYEKL. Trimming cost V 4 bases and J 4 bases, with 5 bases left between them. This CDR3 comprises 11 residues.

This clone was observed a single time. V and J are TRBV6-1 and TRBJ2-6; 8 positions agree with TRBD1. The V gene end was trimmed by 6 bases and the J gene end by 1 base; junction bases not matched to a gene: 8. Germline V gives CDR1 MNHNS, CDR2 SASEGT. CDR3 length equals 17 residues. CDR3 in amino acids: CASREQGVVSGANVLTF. CDR3 in DNA: TGTGCCAGCAGGGAACAGGGGGTCGTGTCTGGGGCCAACGTCCTGACTTTC.

V is TRBV27 and J is TRBJ2-7; no firm D call. V lost 2 bases, J lost 6 bases, and 11 bases lay in between. The germline CDR1 and CDR2 sequences are MNHEY and SMNVEV (reference sequence). The CDR3 is 13 amino acids. CDR3 coding DNA: TGTGCCAGCAGTTTAATCTTCACGGGCGAGCAGTACTTC. It is translated as CASSLIFTGEQYF.

The rearrangement joins TRBV7-8 to TRBJ1-1, with D unclear. Germline values: CDR1 SGHVS, CDR2 FQNEAQ. V was clipped by 1 base and J by 11 bases, with 11 bases between them. CDR3 length: 12 residues. CDR3 coding DNA: TGTGCCAGCAGCTTAGATGGAACCGGGGCTTTCTTT. The encoded protein is CASSLDGTGAFF.

For the CDR3, the DNA is TGTGCCAGCAGCACCAACATAATCGTCCATTACGAGCAGTACTTC. Its protein is CASSTNIIVHYEQYF. The J gene is TRBJ2-7, the V gene TRBV28; D call uncertain. V was pared by 6 bases and J by 4 bases, with 19 bases between. There are 15 residues in the CDR3. Germline V gives CDR1 MDHEN, CDR2 SYDVKM. Together with reference TRBV28 and TRBJ2-7, the CDR3 gives the full variable domain: DVKVTQSSRYLVKRTGEKVFLECVQDMDHENMFWYRQDPGLGLRLIYFSYDVKMKEKGDIPEGYSVSREKKERFSLILESASTNQTSMYLCASSTNIIVHYEQYFGPGTRLTVT.

The CDR3 bases are TGCGCCAGCAGCTTGGTCGTACAGGGGGGAGGAAGCTACACCTTC. Translated: CASSLVVQGGGSYTF. This chain joins TRBV5-1 and TRBJ1-2; 8 nucleotides agree with TRBD1. J lost 9 bases, V lost 0 bases, and 10 bases had no gene match. Germline-derived CDR1 and CDR2 are SGHRS and YFSETQ. The CDR3 runs 15 residues.

The count of this clone is one. The rearrangement links TRBV5-4 to TRBJ2-5, with 9 bases fitting TRBD2. The last part of the DNA fits TRBJ2-7 better; the J call may be wrong. The CDR3 spans 17 residues. Germline assignment: CDR1 SGHNT and CDR2 YYREEE (reference sequence). The CDR3 DNA reads TGTGCCAGCAGCTTGGGTGCTAGCGGGACGATGGTTTACGAGCAGTACTTC. This translates into CASSLGASGTMVYEQYF.

The chain is built from TRBV29-1 and TRBJ2-7; TRBD2 aligns across 10 bases. This CDR3 has 14 residues. Germline CDR1 and CDR2: SQVTM and ANQGSEA. The J segment lost 4 bases and the V segment lost 4 bases, leaving 7 bases of the junction unmatched. The DNA of the CDR3 is TGCAGCGTTGGGGACAGCGGGAGGGATTACGAGCAGTACTTC. Residues: CSVGDSGRDYEQYF.

The chain links TRBV5-4 to TRBJ2-4, with 11 bases that match TRBD2. Germline-derived CDR1 and CDR2 are SGHNT and YYREEE (reference sequence). The J segment lost 1 base and the V segment lost 0 bases, leaving 6 bases of the junction unmatched. The CDR3 is 18 amino acids. This chain's CDR3 is CASSLGLAGSGAKNIQYF. CDR3 nucleotide sequence: TGTGCCAGCAGCTTGGGACTAGCGGGATCTGGGGCCAAAAACATTCAGTACTTC.

V gene TRBV11-2 combines with J gene TRBJ2-7; TRBD1 agrees at 8 bases. This CDR3 is 16 amino acids long. With V trimmed by 0 bases and J by 3 bases, 7 bases remained unmatched. From germline, CDR1 is SGHAT and CDR2 FQNNGV. CDR3 amino acids: CASSLDPRTGSYEQYF. CDR3 nucleotides: TGTGCCAGCAGCTTAGATCCCCGGACAGGGAGCTACGAGCAGTACTTC.

The gene calls are TRBV28 and TRBJ2-7; maybe TRBD1 (5 bases). V shed 2 bases and J shed 3 bases, with 14 bases lying between them. The CDR3 is made up of 15 amino acids. CDR1 MDHEN and CDR2 SYDVKM come from the germline V gene. CDR3 bases: TGTGCCAGCAGTTTAAGGGGCAGGGCCGACTACGAGCAGTACTTC. It encodes CASSLRGRADYEQYF.

This clone has a handful of counts. The CDR3 DNA reads TGTGCCAGTAGTCCGACAGGGGGTCGTATCTATGGCTACACCTTC. Residues: CASSPTGGRIYGYTF. V usage is TRBV19 and J usage is TRBJ1-2; TRBD1 matches 9 bases. Germline CDR1 LNHDA, CDR2 SQIVND (reference sequence). V lost 5 bases and J lost 4; bases outside the gene matches: 8. The CDR3 totals 15 residues.

This sequence joins TRBV5-1 and TRBJ2-5; D might be TRBD2 (5 bases). In germline, CDR1 is SGHRS, CDR2 YFSETQ. This CDR3 is built from 16 residues. V lost 2 bases to trimming and J lost 1 base, with 15 bases between them. For the CDR3, the DNA is TGCGCCAGCAGCTTAGCCCAAACCCGGGGCCAAGAGACCCAGTACTTC. Translation: CASSLAQTRGQETQYF.

This chain uses TRBV6-1 with TRBJ1-1; D unclear. Germline V CDR1 and CDR2: MNHNS, SASEGT. This CDR3 is 14 amino acids long. Trimming pared 3 bases from V and 7 bases from J, leaving 15 bases between. CDR3 residues: CASSDYGSLGEAFF. In nucleotides, the CDR3 is TGTGCCAGCAGTGACTACGGCAGTCTAGGTGAAGCTTTCTTT.

The rearrangement joins TRBV19 to TRBJ2-7; 8 nucleotides line up with TRBD1. The CDR3 covers 14 residues. CDR1 is LNHDA, CDR2 SQIVND, per germline (reference sequence). V was clipped by 1 base and J by 4 bases; unmatched bases: 3. The CDR3 reads CASSIGTGPYEQYF. Here the CDR3 DNA reads TGTGCCAGTAGTATAGGGACAGGGCCTTACGAGCAGTACTTC.

The chain recombines TRBV11-3 with TRBJ2-1, with TRBD1 as a possible D gene (5 bases). The CDR3 sequence is 13 residues long. The V gene lost 4 bases and the J gene lost 8 bases, with 12 bases spanning the gap. Germline values: CDR1 SGHNT, CDR2 YENEEA. The CDR3 is CASSYDSSDEQFF. For the CDR3, the DNA is TGTGCCAGCAGCTACGACAGTTCAGATGAGCAGTTCTTC.